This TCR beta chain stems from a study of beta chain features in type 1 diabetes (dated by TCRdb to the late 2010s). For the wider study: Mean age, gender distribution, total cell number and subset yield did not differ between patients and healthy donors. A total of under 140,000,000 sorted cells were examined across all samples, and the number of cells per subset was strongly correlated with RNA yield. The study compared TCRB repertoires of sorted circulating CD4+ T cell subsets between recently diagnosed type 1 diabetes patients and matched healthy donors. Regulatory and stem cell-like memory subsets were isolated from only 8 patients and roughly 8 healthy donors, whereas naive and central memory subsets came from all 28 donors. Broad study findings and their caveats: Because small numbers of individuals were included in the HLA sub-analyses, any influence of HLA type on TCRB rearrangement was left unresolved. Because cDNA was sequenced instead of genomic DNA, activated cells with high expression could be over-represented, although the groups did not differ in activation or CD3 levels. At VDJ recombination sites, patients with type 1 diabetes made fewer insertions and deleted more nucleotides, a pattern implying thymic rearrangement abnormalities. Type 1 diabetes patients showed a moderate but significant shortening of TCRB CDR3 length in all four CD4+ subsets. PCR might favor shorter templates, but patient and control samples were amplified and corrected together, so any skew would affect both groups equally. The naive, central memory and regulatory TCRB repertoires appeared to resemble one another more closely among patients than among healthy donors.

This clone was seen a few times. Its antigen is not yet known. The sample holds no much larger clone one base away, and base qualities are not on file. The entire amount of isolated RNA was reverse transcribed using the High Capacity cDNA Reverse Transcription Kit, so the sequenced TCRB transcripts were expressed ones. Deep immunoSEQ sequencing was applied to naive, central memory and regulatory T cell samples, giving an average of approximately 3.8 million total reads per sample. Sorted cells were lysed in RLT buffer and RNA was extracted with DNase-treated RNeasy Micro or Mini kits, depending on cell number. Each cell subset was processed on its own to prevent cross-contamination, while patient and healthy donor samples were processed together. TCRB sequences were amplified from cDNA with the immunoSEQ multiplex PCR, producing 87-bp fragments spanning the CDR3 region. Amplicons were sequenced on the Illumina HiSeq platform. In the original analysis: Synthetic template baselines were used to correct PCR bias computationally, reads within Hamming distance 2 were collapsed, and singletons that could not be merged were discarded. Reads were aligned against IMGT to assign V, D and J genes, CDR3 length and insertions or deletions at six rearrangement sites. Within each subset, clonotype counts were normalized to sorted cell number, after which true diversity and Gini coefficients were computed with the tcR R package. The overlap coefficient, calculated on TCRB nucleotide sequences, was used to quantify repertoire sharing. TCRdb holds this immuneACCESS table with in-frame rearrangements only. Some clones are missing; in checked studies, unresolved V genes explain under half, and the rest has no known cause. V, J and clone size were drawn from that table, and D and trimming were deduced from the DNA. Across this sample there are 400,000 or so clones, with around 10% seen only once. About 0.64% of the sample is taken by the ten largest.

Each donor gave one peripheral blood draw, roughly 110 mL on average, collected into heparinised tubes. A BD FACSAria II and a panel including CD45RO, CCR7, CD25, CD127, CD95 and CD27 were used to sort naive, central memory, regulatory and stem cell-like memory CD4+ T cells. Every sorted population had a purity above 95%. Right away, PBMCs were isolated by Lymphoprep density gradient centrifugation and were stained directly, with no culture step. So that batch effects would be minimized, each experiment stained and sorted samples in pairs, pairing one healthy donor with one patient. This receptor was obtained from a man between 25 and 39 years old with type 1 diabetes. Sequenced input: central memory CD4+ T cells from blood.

The DNA sequence follows: TGCAGCGCCGAGCTGGACAGGGTCAAAAACATTCAGTACTTC. It translates as CSAELDRVKNIQYF. This chain joins TRBV29-1 to TRBJ2-4; 8 middle bases align to TRBD1. CDR1 SQVTM and CDR2 ANQGSEA were looked up in the germline V gene. Trimming takes 7 bases off V and 3 bases off J; junction bases not matched to a gene: 8. From the cysteine through the phenylalanine, the CDR3 covers 14 amino acids. The retained sequence is limited to the CDR3, 42 bases, with the frame set at the first base.